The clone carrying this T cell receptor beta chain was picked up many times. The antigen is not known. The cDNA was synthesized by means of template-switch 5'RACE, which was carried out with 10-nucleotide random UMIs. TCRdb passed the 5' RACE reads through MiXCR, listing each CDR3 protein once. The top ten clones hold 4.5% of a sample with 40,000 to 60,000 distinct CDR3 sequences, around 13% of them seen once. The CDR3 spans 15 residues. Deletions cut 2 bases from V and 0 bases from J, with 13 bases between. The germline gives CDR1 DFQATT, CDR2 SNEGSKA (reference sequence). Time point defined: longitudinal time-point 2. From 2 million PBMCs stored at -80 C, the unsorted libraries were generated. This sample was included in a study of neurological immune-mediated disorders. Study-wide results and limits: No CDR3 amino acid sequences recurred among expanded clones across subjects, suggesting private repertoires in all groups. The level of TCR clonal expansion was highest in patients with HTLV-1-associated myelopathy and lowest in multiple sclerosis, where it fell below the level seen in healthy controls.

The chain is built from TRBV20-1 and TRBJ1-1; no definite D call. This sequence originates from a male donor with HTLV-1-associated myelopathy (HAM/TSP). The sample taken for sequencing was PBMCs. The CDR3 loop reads CSARRGRVLNTEAFF. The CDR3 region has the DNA TGCAGTGCTAGAAGAGGCCGGGTTCTGAACACTGAAGCTTTCTTT.